A selection of T cell receptor beta chains follows, all from one sample in a study of T-cell memory formation after mild COVID-19. Each CDR3 protein is one row after TCRdb ran MiXCR on the 5' RACE reads. Among around 450,000 distinct CDR3 sequences listed, around 20% were seen once. Sequencing was performed on PBMCs or a T cell subset sorted from them (not recorded which). All receptors come from an adult woman who had mild COVID-19 (a few samples of this study predate the infection). Cell type and time point are not known. CDR3s include the opening cysteine and the closing phenylalanine or tryptophan. D genes are given only for firm matches. Size is omitted from some rows. Given values are once, few, many or a class for expanded clones.

>many|TRBV20-1|15|TRBJ2-1|TRBD2
TGCAGTGCTAGAGTTTGGCTAGCGGGAATCGATGAGCAGTTCTTC
CSARVWLAGIDEQFF
>few|TRBV3-1|12|TRBJ2-3|-
TGTGCCAGCAGCCAGGGAATAGATACGCAGTATTTT
CASSQGIDTQYF
>few|TRBV7-3|17|TRBJ2-3|TRBD2
TGTGCCAGCAGCGCAGGACTAGCGGGACTCTACACAGATACGCAGTATTTT
CASSAGLAGLYTDTQYF
>-|TRBV6-5|17|TRBJ1-2|TRBD1
TGTGCCAGCAGTTACTCGAGGGGGCGAAACCGGCCCTATGGCTACACCTTC
CASSYSRGRNRPYGYTF
>many|TRBV7-2|13|TRBJ1-2|-
TGTGCCAGCAGCCCCCGGACTGGATATGGCTACACCTTC
CASSPRTGYGYTF
>-|TRBV3-1|13|TRBJ2-7|-
TGTGCCAGCAGCCAAGCCCGGGGCGGGGAGCAGTACTTC
CASSQARGGEQYF
>-|TRBV25-1|18|TRBJ1-1|-
TGTGCCAGCAGTGATGTTATGGCCGCACCGGGACACAACACTGAAGCTTTCTTT
CASSDVMAAPGHNTEAFF
>few|TRBV5-5|15|TRBJ2-7|TRBD1
TGTGCCAGCAGCGATCCTCGACAGGGGGTGTACGAGCAGTACTTC
CASSDPRQGVYEQYF
>few|TRBV19|14|TRBJ2-1|-
TGTGCCAGTAGTATCCAGGGGGGAAAGGGTGAGCAGTTCTTC
CASSIQGGKGEQFF
>few|TRBV7-3|18|TRBJ2-3|TRBD2
TGTGCCAGCAGCCCCTCGGGACTAGCGGGAGGGCGGGTAGATACGCAGTATTTT
CASSPSGLAGGRVDTQYF
>many|TRBV5-1|14|TRBJ2-7|TRBD1
TGCGCCAGCAGCTTGGCCGACAGGGCAGCCGAGCAGTACTTC
CASSLADRAAEQYF
>-|TRBV12-3/TRBV12-4|16|TRBJ2-1|-
TGTGCCAGCAGTTTGGCGCGGGGCACCAATCCATCTGAGCAGTTCTTC
CASSLARGTNPSEQFF
>few|TRBV7-9|13|TRBJ2-5|-
TGTGCCAGCAGCTCATCGATCCCGGAGACCCAGTACTTC
CASSSSIPETQYF
>-|TRBV20-1|16|TRBJ1-5|-
TGCAGTGCTAGAAGGTTCGCAAATCGGGGCAATCAGCCCCAGCATTTT
CSARRFANRGNQPQHF
>few|TRBV12-3/TRBV12-4|14|TRBJ1-5|-
TGTGCCAGCTCCCGGACAGAATCCAATCAGCCCCAGCATTTT
CASSRTESNQPQHF
>-|TRBV10-2|15|TRBJ2-7|TRBD2
TGCGCCAGCACTGCTACTAGCGGGAGCGCCTACGAGCAGTACTTC
CASTATSGSAYEQYF
>-|TRBV6-5|16|TRBJ1-6|TRBD1
TGTGCCAGCAGTCAGGACAGGGGGCGTTTGAATTCACCCCTCCACTTT
CASSQDRGRLNSPLHF
>-|TRBV7-2|15|TRBJ1-2|-
TGTGCCAGCAGCTCACGGACAGTAACGGGCTATGGCTACACCTTC
CASSSRTVTGYGYTF
>-|TRBV30|13|TRBJ1-1|-
TGTGCCTGGATAGGTCAGGGGAACACTGAAGCTTTCTTT
CAWIGQGNTEAFF
>few|TRBV5-1|18|TRBJ2-1|TRBD2
TGCGCCAGCAGCTTGGAGGGTAGCGGGGGGCCTATCTACAATGAGCAGTTCTTC
CASSLEGSGGPIYNEQFF
>few|TRBV11-2|21|TRBJ2-3|TRBD1
TGTGCCAGCAGCTTTTGGTCTTTGCTGTACAACACAGGGGGCTACACAGATACGCAGTATTTT
CASSFWSLLYNTGGYTDTQYF
>many|TRBV12-3/TRBV12-4|14|TRBJ1-5|TRBD1
TGTGCCAGCAGTTACCAGGGGGCGCGGCAGCCCCAGCATTTT
CASSYQGARQPQHF
>few|TRBV4-1|16|TRBJ2-7|-
TGCGCCAGCAGCCAAGGGGGGGACCTCGGATCCTACGAGCAGTACTTC
CASSQGGDLGSYEQYF
>many|TRBV6-5|14|TRBJ2-1|TRBD2
TGTGCCAGCACCACCCTAGCGGAGCGCAATGAGCAGTTCTTC
CASTTLAERNEQFF